These 19 T cell receptor beta chains were all obtained from the same sample, sequenced in a study of blood T cell repertoires in COVID-19. The repertoire was sequenced with immunoSEQ multiplex PCR; TCRdb's copy has only in-frame clones and lacks some. The sample comprises about 130,000 clones, roughly 77% of which are singletons, and approximately 5.2% rests with the top ten. Material for sequencing was peripheral blood. These receptor sequences come from a woman aged 70-85 years with COVID-19, enrolled during active disease.

The chain uses TRBV21-1 and TRBJ2-2; TRBD2 is taken as the D call from the table, unchecked against the DNA. TRBV21-1 is noted as a pseudogene. This CDR3 region has 14 residues. The CDR3 DNA sequence: TGTGCCAGCAGCAACAGGGAGGGCACCGGGGAGCTGTTTTTT. Protein: CASSNREGTGELFF.

This chain links TRBV18 with TRBJ1-3; D may be TRBD1 (5 bases). The CDR3 covers 18 residues. Per the germline V gene, CDR1 is KGHSH and CDR2 is LQKENI. V dropped 3 bases and J dropped 1 base, with 19 bases sitting between them. CDR3 in DNA: TGTGCCAGCTCACCGGACGACAAGCCTCCAGGGTCTGGAAACACCATATATTTT. Its protein is CASSPDDKPPGSGNTIYF.

The chain employs TRBV28 and TRBJ1-1; 8 nucleotides align to TRBD1. After removal of 5 bases from V and 6 bases from J, the junction contained 8 bases not matched to a gene. CDR1 is MDHEN and CDR2 is SYDVKM in the germline V gene. The CDR3 totals 14 residues. This CDR3 is CASSPGTGGAEAFF. CDR3 nucleotide sequence: TGTGCCAGCAGTCCAGGAACAGGGGGGGCTGAAGCTTTCTTT.

This clone was seen a handful of times. V is TRBV5-5 and J is TRBJ1-3; the D gene is possibly TRBD1 (5 bases). Between the trimmed V and J ends, which lost 1 base and 2 bases, there was a span of 13 bases. Germline V gene lookup returns CDR1 SGHKS and CDR2 YYEKEE (reference sequence). The CDR3 consists of 16 residues. CDR3 nucleotides: TGTGCCAGCAGCTTGTCTTCAGGGTCAACTGGAAACACCATATATTTT. It specifies CASSLSSGSTGNTIYF.

The CDR3 loop reads CASSPGRGHSSSYEQYF. As DNA, the CDR3 is TGTGCCAGCAGCCCGGGCAGGGGGCATTCAAGCTCCTACGAGCAGTACTTC. The chain recombines TRBV11-2 with TRBJ2-7, with TRBD1 identical over 8 bases. The CDR3 has 17 amino acids. V lost 5 bases to trimming and J lost 0 bases; unmatched junction nucleotides: 12. The germline CDR1 and CDR2 sequences are SGHAT and FQNNGV.

The rearrangement uses TRBV30 and TRBJ2-7, with a weak D call TRBD1 (5 bases). V shed 4 bases and J shed 2 bases, with 15 bases lying between them. From germline, CDR1 is GTSNPN and CDR2 SVGIG (reference sequence). This CDR3 contains 14 residues. CDR3 sequence: CAWKLQGRTYEQYF. The CDR3 DNA follows: TGTGCCTGGAAACTGCAGGGTCGGACCTACGAGCAGTACTTC.

V and J are TRBV4-3 and TRBJ2-2; 12 nucleotides line up with TRBD2. This CDR3 spans 19 amino acids. The V gene end was trimmed by 0 bases and the J gene end by 0 bases; junction bases not matched to a gene: 5. CDR1 and CDR2 (germline): LGHNA, YSLEER. The CDR3 sequence: CASSQDASGGAANTGELFF. The CDR3 nucleotides read TGCGCCAGCAGCCAAGATGCTAGCGGGGGGGCCGCGAACACCGGGGAGCTGTTTTTT.

The rearrangement joins TRBV9 to TRBJ2-2; 11 nucleotides line up with TRBD1. The V segment lost 3 bases and the J segment 5 bases; nucleotides outside the gene matches: 3. This CDR3 contains 15 residues. From germline, CDR1 is SGDLS and CDR2 YYNGEE. DNA of the CDR3: TGTGCCAGCAGCGCCGGACAGGGGGCGACCGGGGAGCTGTTTTTT. Protein sequence: CASSAGQGATGELFF.

This sequence joins TRBV6-5 and TRBJ2-2, with D perhaps matching TRBD1 (6 bases). V shed 9 bases and J shed 4 bases, with 15 bases lying between them. The CDR3 has 14 residues. CDR1 and CDR2 (germline): MNHEY, SVGAGI. CDR3 loop: CASHRLGGTGELFF. The CDR3, as DNA: TGTGCCAGTCACAGGTTAGGGGGCACCGGGGAGCTGTTTTTT.

This chain connects TRBV2 to TRBJ1-1, with D unresolved. The V gene's germline CDR1 is SNHLY and CDR2 FYNNEI. Trimming pared 7 bases from V and 1 base from J, leaving 16 bases between. The CDR3 contains 15 residues. The CDR3 coding sequence is TGTGCCAGCACCCCCCAGGCCGTGCGGAACACTGAAGCTTTCTTT. Its protein product is CASTPQAVRNTEAFF.

V usage is TRBV12-3 or TRBV12-4 and J usage is TRBJ1-1, with 9 nucleotides matching TRBD1. The CDR3 totals 13 residues. The V gene end was trimmed by 5 bases and the J gene end by 6 bases; junction bases not matched to a gene: 4. CDR3 coding DNA: TGTGCCAGCAGTACTCGACAGGGGGCTGAAGCTTTCTTT. Translating it yields CASSTRQGAEAFF.

The chain is built from TRBV7-9 and TRBJ2-4; 7 bases map to TRBD2. The CDR3 has 14 residues. With 0 bases clipped from V and 8 bases from J, the junction kept 4 bases outside the gene matches. The germline V gene has CDR1 SEHNR and CDR2 FQNEAQ (reference sequence). CDR3 DNA: TGTGCCAGCAGCTTAGCCCCTCGGGGGGACATTCAGTACTTC. It is translated as CASSLAPRGDIQYF.

This clone was recorded a few times. The CDR3 loop reads CASKGTVNSPLHF. CDR3 nucleotide sequence: TGTGCCAGCAAGGGGACAGTAAATTCACCCCTCCACTTT. The chain has TRBV19 and TRBJ1-6; 7 positions match TRBD1. Losses at the gene ends were 9 bases for V and 7 bases for J; bases not matched to a gene: 6. The CDR3 has 13 amino acids. In germline, CDR1 is LNHDA, CDR2 SQIVND (reference sequence).

The chain recombines TRBV19 with TRBJ2-7, with 9 positions matching TRBD1. The V and J ends lost 8 bases and 2 bases, in that order; junction bases with no gene match: 16. The germline gives CDR1 LNHDA, CDR2 SQIVND (reference sequence). CDR3 length: 17 residues. CDR3 protein: CASRRGKPGQGTYEQYF. CDR3 DNA: TGTGCCAGTCGAAGGGGGAAACCGGGACAGGGAACCTACGAGCAGTACTTC.

This clone was seen only once. For the CDR3, the DNA is TGTGCCAGTAGTATTTTTAGGGACAGGGGCGAGACCCAGTACTTC. Its protein product is CASSIFRDRGETQYF. V and J are TRBV19 and TRBJ2-5; 10 bases align to TRBD1. J lost 5 bases, V lost 3 bases, and 6 bases had no gene match. This CDR3 has 15 residues. Germline CDR1 is LNHDA and CDR2 is SQIVND (reference sequence). Combining the CDR3 with reference TRBV19 and TRBJ2-5 gives the whole variable domain DGGITQSPKYLFRKEGQNVTLSCEQNLNHDAMYWYRQDPGQGLRLIYYSQIVNDFQKGDIAEGYSVSREKKESFPLTVTSAQKNPTAFYLCASSIFRDRGETQYFGPGTRLLVL.

The chain uses TRBV25-1 and TRBJ1-2; D may be TRBD1 (5 bases). Trimming cost V 5 bases and J 4 bases, with 11 bases left between them. Germline V lookup: CDR1 MGHDK, CDR2 SYGVNS. CDR3 length: 13 residues. The CDR3 nucleotides are TGTGCCAGCAGTAAGGGGCAAGTCTATGGCTACACCTTC. Translating it yields CASSKGQVYGYTF.

Only a few counts were recorded for this clone. The chain employs TRBV30 and TRBJ1-3; D is perhaps TRBD1 (6 bases). With 4 bases removed from V and 9 bases from J, the gap between germline ends came to 10 bases. The length of the CDR3 is 11 residues. CDR1 and CDR2 from the germline V gene are GTSNPN and SVGIG (reference sequence). The CDR3 coding sequence is TGTGCCTGGATACAGGGTAGCACCATATATTTT. As protein: CAWIQGSTIYF.

This clone was counted only a few times. V gene TRBV2 combines with J gene TRBJ1-2; a possible D gene is TRBD1 (6 bases). CDR1 is SNHLY, CDR2 FYNNEI, per germline. There are 13 residues in the CDR3. V gave up 3 bases and J gave up 13 bases, with 18 bases separating them. CDR3 sequence reads: CASSDFGRGPPTF. CDR3 nucleotides: TGTGCCAGCAGTGACTTCGGCAGGGGTCCCCCCACCTTC.

The chain uses TRBV5-4 and TRBJ1-2; TRBD1 matches at 9 bases. The J segment lost 4 bases and the V segment lost 3 bases, leaving 7 bases of the junction unmatched. CDR3 length equals 15 residues. Germline lookup yields CDR1 SGHNT and CDR2 YYREEE (reference sequence). The CDR3 nucleotides are TGTGCCAGCAGCTCGATGAGGGACAGGGTCTATGGCTACACCTTC. Protein sequence: CASSSMRDRVYGYTF.